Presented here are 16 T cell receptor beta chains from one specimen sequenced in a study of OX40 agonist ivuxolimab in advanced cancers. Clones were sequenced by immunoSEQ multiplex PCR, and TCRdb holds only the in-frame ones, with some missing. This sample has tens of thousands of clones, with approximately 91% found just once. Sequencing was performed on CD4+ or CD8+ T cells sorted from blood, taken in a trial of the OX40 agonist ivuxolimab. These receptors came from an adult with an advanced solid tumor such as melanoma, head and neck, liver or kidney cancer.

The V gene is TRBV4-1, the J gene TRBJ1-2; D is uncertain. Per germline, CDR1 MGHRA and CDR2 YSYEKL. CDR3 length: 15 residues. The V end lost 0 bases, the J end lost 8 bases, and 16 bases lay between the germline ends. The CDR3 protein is CASSQEGRREGGYTF. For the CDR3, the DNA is TGCGCCAGCAGCCAAGAAGGCAGAAGAGAGGGAGGCTACACCTTC.

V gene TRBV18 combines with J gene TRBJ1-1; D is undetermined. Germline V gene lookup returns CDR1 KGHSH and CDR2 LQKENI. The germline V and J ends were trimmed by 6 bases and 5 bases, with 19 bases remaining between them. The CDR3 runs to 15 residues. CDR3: CASSPRLREVTEAFF. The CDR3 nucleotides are TGTGCCAGCTCCCCTAGACTCCGCGAGGTAACTGAAGCTTTCTTT.

The CDR3 is CSGRRRGQETQYF. In DNA, the CDR3 is TGCAGCGGAAGGCGGAGGGGCCAAGAGACCCAGTACTTC. The chain links TRBV29-1 to TRBJ2-5; D perhaps matches TRBD2 (6 bases). Germline V CDR1 and CDR2: SQVTM, ANQGSEA. The CDR3 extends over 13 amino acids. Between the trimmed V and J ends, which lost 7 bases and 1 base, there was a span of 13 bases.

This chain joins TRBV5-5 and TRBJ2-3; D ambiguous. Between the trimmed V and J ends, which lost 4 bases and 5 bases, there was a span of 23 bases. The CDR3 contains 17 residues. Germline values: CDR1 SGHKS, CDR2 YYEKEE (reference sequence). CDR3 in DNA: TGTGCCAGCAGCACACGAACGTCGCTCGCCTGGGTAGATACGCAGTATTTT. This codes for CASSTRTSLAWVDTQYF.

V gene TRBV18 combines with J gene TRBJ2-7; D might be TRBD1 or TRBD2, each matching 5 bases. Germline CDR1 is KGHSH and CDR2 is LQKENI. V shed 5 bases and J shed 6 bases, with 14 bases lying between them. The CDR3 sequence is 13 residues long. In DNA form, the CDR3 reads TGTGCCAGCTCAGGGGACCCCGCCCTCGAGCAGTACTTC. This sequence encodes CASSGDPALEQYF.

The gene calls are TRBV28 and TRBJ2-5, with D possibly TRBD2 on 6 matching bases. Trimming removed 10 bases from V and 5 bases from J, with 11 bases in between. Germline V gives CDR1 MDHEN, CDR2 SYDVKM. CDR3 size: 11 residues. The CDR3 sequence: CATGSRETQYF. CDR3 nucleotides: TGTGCCACCGGGAGTCGGGAGACCCAGTACTTC.

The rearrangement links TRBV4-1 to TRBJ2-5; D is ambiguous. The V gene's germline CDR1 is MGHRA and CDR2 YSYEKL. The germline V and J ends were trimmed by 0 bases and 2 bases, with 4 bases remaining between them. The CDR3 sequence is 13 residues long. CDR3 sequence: CASSQDRQETQYF. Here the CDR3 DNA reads TGCGCCAGCAGCCAAGACAGACAAGAGACCCAGTACTTC.

In DNA, the CDR3 is TGTGCCAGCTCACCTTCGACTAGCGGGAGTTACGAGCAGTACTTC. This codes for CASSPSTSGSYEQYF. The chain couples TRBV18 to TRBJ2-7; 12 positions match TRBD2. CDR3 length equals 15 residues. The germline V gene has CDR1 KGHSH and CDR2 LQKENI. With V trimmed by 3 bases and J by 4 bases, 4 bases remained unmatched.

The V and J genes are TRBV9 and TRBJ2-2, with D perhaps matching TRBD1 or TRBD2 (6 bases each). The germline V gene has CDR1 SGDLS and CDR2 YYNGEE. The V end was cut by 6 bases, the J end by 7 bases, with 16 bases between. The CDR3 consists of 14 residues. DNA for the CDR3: TGTGCCAGCACCGAGAGGGGGGCTGGCGGGGAGCTGTTTTTT. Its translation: CASTERGAGGELFF. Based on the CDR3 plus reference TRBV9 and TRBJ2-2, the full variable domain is DSGVTQTPKHLITATGQRVTLRCSPRSGDLSVYWYQQSLDQGLQFLIQYYNGEERAKGNILERFSAQQFPDLHSELNLSSLELGDSALYFCASTERGAGGELFFGEGSRLTVL.

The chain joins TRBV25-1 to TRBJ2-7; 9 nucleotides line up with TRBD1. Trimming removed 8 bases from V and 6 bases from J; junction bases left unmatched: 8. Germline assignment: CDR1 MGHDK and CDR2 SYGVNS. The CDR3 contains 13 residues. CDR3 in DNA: TGTGCCAGCCGAAAGGACAGGGGAGGCGAGCAGTACTTC. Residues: CASRKDRGGEQYF.

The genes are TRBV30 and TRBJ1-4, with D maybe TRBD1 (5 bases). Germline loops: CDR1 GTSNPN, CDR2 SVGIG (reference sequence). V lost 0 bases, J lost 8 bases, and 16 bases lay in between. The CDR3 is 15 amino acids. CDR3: CAWSVGAGRWEKLFF. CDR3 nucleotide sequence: TGTGCCTGGAGTGTTGGGGCTGGGCGGTGGGAAAAACTGTTTTTT.

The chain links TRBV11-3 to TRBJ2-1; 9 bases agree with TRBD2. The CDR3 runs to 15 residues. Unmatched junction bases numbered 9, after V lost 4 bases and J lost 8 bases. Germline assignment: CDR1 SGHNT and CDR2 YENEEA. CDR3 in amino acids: CASSWRLAGTDEQFF. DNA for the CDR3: TGTGCCAGCAGCTGGAGGCTAGCGGGAACGGATGAGCAGTTCTTC.

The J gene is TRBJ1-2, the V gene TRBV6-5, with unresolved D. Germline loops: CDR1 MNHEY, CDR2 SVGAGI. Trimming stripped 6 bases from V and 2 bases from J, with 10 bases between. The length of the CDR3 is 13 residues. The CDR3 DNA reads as TGTGCCAGCAGGGACCTTGTGAACTATGGCTACACCTTC. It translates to CASRDLVNYGYTF.

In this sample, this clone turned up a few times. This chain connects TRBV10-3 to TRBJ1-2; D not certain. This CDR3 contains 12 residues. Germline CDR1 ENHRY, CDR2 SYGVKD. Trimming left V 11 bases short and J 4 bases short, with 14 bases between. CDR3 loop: CASSEVGYGYTF. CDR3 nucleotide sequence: TGTGCCTCCTCGGAGGTTGGCTATGGCTACACCTTC.

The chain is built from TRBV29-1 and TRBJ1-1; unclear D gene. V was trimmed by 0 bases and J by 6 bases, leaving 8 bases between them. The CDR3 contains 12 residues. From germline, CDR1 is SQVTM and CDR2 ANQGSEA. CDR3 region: CSVEENGAEAFF. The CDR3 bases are TGCAGCGTTGAAGAGAACGGAGCTGAAGCTTTCTTT.

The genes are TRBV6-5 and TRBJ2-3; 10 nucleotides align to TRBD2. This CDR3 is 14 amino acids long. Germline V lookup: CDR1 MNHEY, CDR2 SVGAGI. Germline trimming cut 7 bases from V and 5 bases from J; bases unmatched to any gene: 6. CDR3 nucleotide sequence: TGTGCCAGCACCGCTAGCGGGAGAATAGATACGCAGTATTTT. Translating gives CASTASGRIDTQYF.